This T cell receptor (beta chain) derives from a study of shared clonotypes between healthy human individuals. Trimming left V 2 bases short and J 3 bases short, with 19 bases between. In germline, CDR1 is MNHNS, CDR2 SASEGT. The CDR3 has 17 residues. In the case of this clone: Antigen specificity is unknown.

Whole-study findings and limits: Memory subsets generally showed smaller estimated richness than naive subsets did.

Generated by immunoSEQ multiplex PCR, the TCRdb table keeps only in-frame clones and is missing some. The sample lists roughly 2 million clones; less than 95% were seen once. Naivety among CD8 cells was defined by CD45RO negativity and positive CCR7 selection, thereby excluding terminally differentiated effector memory CD45RA+ cells. Every donor was a Caucasian adult from Nashville, Tennessee. The sequence derives from a young man in good health. The rearrangement links TRBV6-1 to TRBJ1-1; D is possibly TRBD1 (6 bases). Sequencing was done on a sample of naive CD8+ T cells sorted from blood. The CDR3 coding sequence is TGTGCCAGCAGTGAACCTATCTTTAAAGAGGGGGACACTGAAGCTTTCTTT. This codes for CASSEPIFKEGDTEAFF.